These T cell receptor beta chains were read from a single sample in a study of beta chain features in type 1 diabetes. Profiled with immunoSEQ multiplex PCR; TCRdb holds only in-frame clones, not every one. The table records about 320,000 clones, 14% of them present only once. Input material: central memory CD4+ T cells from blood. These receptors all stem from a man under 40 in good health. Each CDR3 is given with its conserved first and last residue. D genes are given only for firm matches. Rows give clone size only sometimes, using once, few, many, or a class for an expanded clone.

>TRBJ2-1|TRBV5-1|TRBD2|few
CASSLEPTSSEQFF
TGCGCCAGCAGCTTGGAACCGACTAGCAGTGAGCAGTTCTTC
>TRBJ1-6|TRBV7-3|NA|NA
CASSQTGKGSPLHF
TGTGCCAGCAGCCAAACAGGAAAGGGATCACCCCTCCACTTT
>TRBJ1-3|TRBV19|NA|few
CASRNRVWNTIYF
TGTGCCAGTAGGAACAGGGTTTGGAACACCATATATTTT
>TRBJ2-3|TRBV19|TRBD2|few
CASNLGQRAGGATDTQYF
TGTGCCAGTAATTTGGGGCAGAGAGCGGGAGGAGCCACAGATACGCAGTATTTT
>TRBJ1-5|TRBV28|TRBD1|NA
CASNYRTGRKGQPQHF
TGTGCCAGCAATTACCGGACAGGGAGGAAGGGCCAGCCCCAGCATTTT
>TRBJ1-6|TRBV10-3|NA|many
CAISEDRSSPLHF
TGTGCCATCAGTGAAGACAGGTCGTCACCCCTCCACTTT
>TRBJ2-3|TRBV4-2|NA|NA
CASSQGQRAGIDTQYF
TGTGCCAGCAGCCAGGGCCAAAGGGCTGGGATAGATACGCAGTATTTT
>TRBJ1-2|TRBV7-9|NA|many
CASSLASGGAWGYTF
TGTGCCAGCAGCTTAGCGTCCGGGGGCGCTTGGGGCTACACCTTC
>TRBJ2-1|TRBV19|TRBD2|few
CASKRTSGGANEQFF
TGTGCCAGTAAGAGAACTAGCGGGGGGGCCAATGAGCAGTTCTTC
>TRBJ2-7|TRBV7-2|NA|NA
CASSFGGPFDEQYF
TGTGCCAGCAGCTTCGGGGGCCCCTTCGACGAGCAGTACTTC
>TRBJ2-3|TRBV7-9|NA|NA
CASSLSQPTDTQYF
TGTGCCAGCAGCTTATCCCAGCCCACAGATACGCAGTATTTT
>TRBJ1-3|TRBV2|NA|NA
CASKIGASGNTIYF
TGTGCCAGCAAAATCGGGGCCTCTGGAAACACCATATATTTT
>TRBJ2-3|TRBV7-2|NA|NA
CASSLVGTSTDTQYF
TGTGCCAGCAGCTTAGTTGGGACTAGCACAGATACGCAGTATTTT
>TRBJ1-4|TRBV7-2|TRBD1|many
CASSLGDRRNEKLFF
TGTGCCAGCAGCTTGGGGGACAGGAGGAATGAAAAACTGTTTTTT
>TRBJ2-5|TRBV30|NA|NA
CAWSVRRAETQYF
TGTGCCTGGAGTGTACGCAGGGCGGAGACCCAGTACTTC
>TRBJ2-1|TRBV7-9|NA|NA
CASSLDLGVRYNEQFF
TGTGCCAGCAGCTTAGACCTGGGGGTGAGATACAATGAGCAGTTCTTC
>TRBJ1-1|TRBV11-3|NA|NA
CASSFGRGAEAFF
TGTGCCAGCAGCTTCGGCAGGGGAGCTGAAGCTTTCTTT
>TRBJ1-2|TRBV7-2|NA|NA
CASSRDNYGYTF
TGTGCCAGCAGCCGGGACAACTATGGCTACACCTTC
>TRBJ1-6|TRBV11-2|NA|NA
CASSLGRGPLHF
TGTGCCAGCAGCTTGGGCCGGGGACCCCTCCACTTT
>TRBJ2-5|TRBV7-8|NA|NA
CASSPHSETQYF
TGTGCCAGCAGCCCGCACTCAGAGACCCAGTACTTC
>TRBJ2-1|TRBV30|NA|few
CAWSVDSVIEQFF
TGTGCCTGGAGTGTTGATTCAGTGATAGAGCAGTTCTTC
>TRBJ1-2|TRBV9|TRBD1|few
CASSASTGTGGVGYTF
TGTGCCAGCAGCGCCTCAACCGGGACAGGGGGCGTCGGCTACACCTTC
>TRBJ2-7|TRBV5-6|NA|few
CASSTSYEQYF
TGTGCCAGCAGCACCTCCTACGAGCAGTACTTC
>TRBJ1-2|TRBV10-2|NA|few
CASSESRGWGYTF
TGCGCCAGCAGTGAGTCAAGGGGATGGGGCTACACCTTC
>TRBJ2-2|TRBV4-3|NA|NA
CASSQGPHTGEAGELFF
TGCGCCAGCAGCCAAGGTCCACATACAGGGGAGGCCGGGGAGCTGTTTTTT
>TRBJ2-5|TRBV5-6|NA|NA
CASSLGTKETQYF
TGTGCCAGCAGCTTGGGGACCAAAGAGACCCAGTACTTC
>TRBJ2-1|TRBV7-2|TRBD2|NA
CASSPEVAGVHEQFF
TGTGCCAGCAGCCCCGAGGTAGCGGGAGTTCATGAGCAGTTCTTC
>TRBJ2-3|TRBV9|TRBD2|NA
CASKRTSGGAGDTQYF
TGTGCCAGCAAAAGGACTAGCGGGGGGGCCGGAGATACGCAGTATTTT
>TRBJ2-1|TRBV5-1|NA|NA
CASSLGQTYNEQFF
TGCGCCAGCAGCTTGGGTCAGACCTACAATGAGCAGTTCTTC
>TRBJ1-1|TRBV7-7|NA|few
CASSLGAGTEAFF
TGTGCCAGCAGCTTAGGTGCGGGCACTGAAGCTTTCTTT
>TRBJ2-7|TRBV7-9|NA|few
CASSFRHEQYF
TGTGCCAGCAGCTTTAGGCACGAGCAGTACTTC
>TRBJ1-1|TRBV7-7|NA|few
CASSLDLSTEAFF
TGTGCTAGCAGCTTGGACCTTTCCACTGAAGCTTTCTTT
>TRBJ1-5|TRBV19|TRBD1|NA
CASSDRNRGSWQPQHF
TGTGCCAGTAGTGACCGGAACAGGGGGTCATGGCAGCCCCAGCATTTT
>TRBJ2-6|TRBV5-4|NA|many
CASSLSRGGSGANVLTF
TGTGCCAGCAGCTTGAGCCGGGGCGGGTCTGGGGCCAACGTCCTGACTTTC
>TRBJ1-1|TRBV5-4|NA|many
CASSMGGFTEAFF
TGTGCCAGCAGCATGGGGGGGTTCACTGAAGCTTTCTTT
>TRBJ2-3|TRBV29-1|NA|few
CSALSLGPADTQYF
TGCAGCGCGCTTAGCTTGGGGCCCGCAGATACGCAGTATTTT
>TRBJ2-1|TRBV11-2|NA|NA
CASSLATARSSYNEQFF
TGTGCCAGCAGCTTAGCGACCGCCCGAAGCTCCTACAATGAGCAGTTCTTC
>TRBJ2-5|TRBV7-3|NA|few
CASSWGPQETQYF
TGTGCCAGCAGCTGGGGACCACAAGAGACCCAGTACTTC
>TRBJ1-2|TRBV6-5|NA|few
CASSSGPRTSGGYTF
TGTGCCAGCAGTTCGGGACCTAGGACATCGGGAGGCTACACCTTC
>TRBJ2-3|TRBV29-1|NA|NA
CSGSPGGTDTQYF
TGCAGCGGATCCCCAGGGGGCACAGATACGCAGTATTTT
>TRBJ2-4|TRBV5-4|TRBD2|NA
CASSSGGKENIQYF
TGTGCCAGCAGTAGCGGGGGGAAGGAAAACATTCAGTACTTC
>TRBJ2-7|TRBV7-9|NA|NA
CASSISGTTTYEQYF
TGTGCCAGCAGCATTTCCGGGACGACAACCTACGAGCAGTACTTC
>TRBJ1-2|TRBV13|NA|NA
CASSSRRTYGYTF
TGTGCCAGCAGCTCGAGGAGAACTTATGGCTACACCTTC
>TRBJ1-1|TRBV5-4|TRBD1|NA
CASSGQGVNTEAFF
TGTGCCAGCAGCGGCCAGGGGGTGAACACTGAAGCTTTCTTT
>TRBJ2-3|TRBV29-1|TRBD1|NA
CSVVRGPDTQYF
TGCAGCGTTGTTAGGGGGCCAGATACGCAGTATTTT
>TRBJ2-4|TRBV11-3|TRBD2|few
CASSLLGGAGHIQYF
TGTGCCAGCAGCTTACTCGGGGGGGCCGGGCACATTCAGTACTTC